This T cell receptor beta chain was sequenced for a study of T cell responses to AZD1222 COVID-19 vaccine (dated by TCRdb to the early 2020s). In the study overall: A total of approximately 230 trial participants underwent TCR sequencing, of whom nearly 210 received two doses of AZD1222 and about 25 received two doses of the MenACWY control vaccine. Enrollment into the trials was organized by age into subgroups of 18-55, 56-69 and 70-plus years, and those subgroups contained roughly 150, 30 and 60 TCR-sequenced participants, respectively. Study-wide findings and limitations: Vaccine-associated CD4 TCRs spanned the whole spike protein, with dominant responses in regions 160-218 and 743-854. Most participants were white British and females outnumbered males, and the authors suggested that clonal diversity may have been underestimated. No day 14 peak-response samples were available, so repertoires were characterized only after the peak T cell response. The 56-69-year group was small, and its depth increase did not reach significance, likely because of low power. Reportedly, close to half of the unique spike-specific TCRs recognized epitopes lying outside the regions that are mutated in the B.1.351 and B.1.1.7 variants. A significant rise in spike-specific TCR breadth and depth was observed after two AZD1222 doses relative to day 0 and relative to MenACWY recipients. Conclusions about previously exposed vaccinees were limited because only six AZD1222 recipients were SARS-CoV-2 seropositive at baseline.

The CDR3 regions of human TCRbeta chains were analyzed by immunosequencing. The original pipeline was this. Repertoire TCRs were matched against a reference library of SARS-CoV-2-specific TCRs generated with the MIRA antigen-specificity platform. Breadth was defined as the fraction of unique TCRs that were SARS-CoV-2-associated. Depth was defined as the fraction of total T cells that were SARS-CoV-2-associated. Using the MIRA data, every spike-specific TCR was mapped to the spike region that the TCR reacted to and assigned to either a CD4 or a CD8 class. Log10-transformed breadth and depth values were compared by one-way ANOVA with Sidak's multiple comparisons tests. TCRdb obtained this table from immuneACCESS and retained in-frame rearrangements with V and J assigned. These tables miss some clones; where compared with another copy, unresolved V genes account for less than half of the shortfall, and the remainder is unexplained. V and J calls plus clone size are reproduced from that table; the DNA served to infer D and trimming. Within this sample are 43,000 or so clones, with about nine tenths of them counted one time only. The top ten constitute roughly two fifths of the sample.

The germline V gene sets CDR1 to SGHRS and CDR2 to YFSETQ. V drops 0 bases and J drops 0 bases, leaving 9 bases in between. Spanning cysteine to phenylalanine, the CDR3 consists of 16 amino acids. Here the CDR3 DNA is all that survives: 48 bases in frame from base 1. Notes on this clone: Which antigen it targets is not known. Base qualities were left out, and no much larger clone turns up one base away.

The time point label here, explained by the study, means: about 28 days (+/-7) after the second vaccine dose. AZD1222 recipients with second doses at about 4 weeks or about 12 weeks were pooled, because spike-specific TCR depth and breadth did not differ between schedules. Vaccinee samples were obtained from the UK trials COV001 and COV002, which included a single-blind randomized controlled phase 2/3 trial of AZD1222 (ChAdOx1 nCoV-19) in healthy adults. For TCRbeta chain sequencing, PBMC samples were collected from trial participants at day 0 and at day 28 after the second dose. This material consisted of peripheral blood, taken 28 days after the second AZD1222 dose. This receptor was obtained from an adult who received the AZD1222 COVID-19 vaccine. The V and J segments used are TRBV5-1 and TRBJ1-4; the D gene cannot be resolved reliably. The nucleotide sequence is given as TGCGCCAGCAGCTTGGCGCCAGCCGCAACTAATGAAAAACTGTTTTTT. Its protein product is CASSLAPAATNEKLFF.